This T cell receptor (beta chain) is drawn from a study of sequential checkpoint blockade in melanoma (dated by TCRdb to about 2019). For context, the study as a whole: Patients were randomized 1:1 to first-line nivolumab followed by ipilimumab (arm A) or ipilimumab followed by nivolumab (arm B). Maintenance nivolumab came after both trial sequences.

The investigation overall reported the following: The response-prediction model combining TCR metrics and mutation burden needs validation in larger, independent patient cohorts.

The immunoSEQ Assay was used to immunosequence TCRbeta CDR3 regions from genomic DNA. Prior to high-throughput sequencing, genomic DNA was amplified by bias-controlled multiplex PCR. The study's own analysis went as follows. To quantify the absolute abundance of each unique TCRbeta CDR3 region, the sequences were collapsed and filtered. Clonality was defined as 1 minus Pielou's evenness and was calculated using productive rearrangements only. Clones with significantly greater frequencies in on-treatment versus baseline samples were identified using a previously published method. TCRdb obtained this table from immuneACCESS and retained in-frame rearrangements with V and J assigned. These tables miss some clones; where compared with another copy, unresolved V genes account for less than half of the shortfall, and the remainder is unexplained. The DNA gave D and trimming, while V, J and clone size come from that table. Here the sample has about 20,000 clones; around 78% occur a single time. The ten largest clones represent about a fifth of the sample.

The sample's treatment or condition label, decoded: randomized to nivolumab then ipilimumab (arm A) or the reverse (arm B). None of the patients in the trial had previously been given DNA-damaging chemotherapy. Live CD3+CD8+ cells negative for CD19 and CD56 were sorted from thawed PBMCs on a FACS Aria II flow cytometer. The samples were obtained from melanoma patients enrolled in CheckMate 064, an open-label, randomized phase II trial testing sequential checkpoint blockade. Peripheral blood mononuclear cells were collected by leukapheresis, purified with Ficoll-Paque, and frozen in human serum with around 10% DMSO. Immediately after sorting, the purity of sorted blood CD3+CD8+ cells was verified to be >98%, after which DNA was extracted. This clone was recorded once. Its antigen is unknown. No per-base quality is available; no much larger clone lies one base away. The junction carries 12 bases between V and J, which are trimmed by 0 bases and 3 bases respectively. Spanning cysteine to phenylalanine, the CDR3 consists of 15 amino acids. Only the CDR3 DNA is retained, 45 bases long and in frame from the first base. Reading the germline V gene (reference sequence) gives CDR1 LNHDA and CDR2 SQIVND.

The sequence was collected from a human donor with melanoma. The source material was CD8+ T cells sorted from blood (inferred from file names), sampled from a patient given nivolumab and ipilimumab in sequence. Here the chain combines TRBV19 and TRBJ2-7, with an unclear D gene assignment. The DNA sequence follows: TGTGCCAGTAGTATAGATCAAAACCGGGTCTACGAGCAGTACTTC. Its protein reads: CASSIDQNRVYEQYF.